Listed here are 25 T cell receptor beta chains from one sample, sequenced in a study of cytomegalovirus exposure and HLA in healthy donors. Vbeta (60) and Jbeta (13) primers were used in the PCR. Repertoires were generated with immunoSEQ multiplex PCR, while TCRdb's copy carries only in-frame clones and drops some. This sample's table has 180,000 or so clones. Sequenced material: PBMCs. Every receptor here comes from a woman aged 18-30 years in good health and CMV-seropositive.

This chain joins TRBV30 and TRBJ2-7; a possible D gene is TRBD1 (5 bases). With 0 bases removed from V and 7 bases from J, the gap between germline ends came to 10 bases. Germline CDR1 and CDR2: GTSNPN and SVGIG (reference sequence). This CDR3 region has 12 residues. The CDR3, as DNA: TGTGCCTGGAGTGTCGGACCAGGGGAGCAGTACTTC. It yields the protein CAWSVGPGEQYF.

The V and J genes are TRBV7-9 and TRBJ1-2; D perhaps matches TRBD1 (5 bases). The germline V and J ends were trimmed by 5 bases and 4 bases, with 20 bases remaining between them. This CDR3 is 16 amino acids long. Germline CDR1 is SEHNR and CDR2 is FQNEAQ (reference sequence). The CDR3 DNA is TGTGCCAGCAGCCCTGGGAGGGGCGACGTCACCTATGGCTACACCTTC. Amino acids: CASSPGRGDVTYGYTF.

The chain joins TRBV19 to TRBJ1-5; TRBD1 agrees at 7 bases. Germline V CDR1 and CDR2: LNHDA, SQIVND (reference sequence). Unmatched junction bases numbered 7, after V lost 2 bases and J lost 0 bases. The CDR3 totals 17 residues. CDR3 sequence (DNA): TGTGCCAGTAGTATATTCCCCAGGGGGGATAGCAATCAGCCCCAGCATTTT. Protein sequence: CASSIFPRGDSNQPQHF.

The rearrangement links TRBV19 to TRBJ1-1, with 8 bases that match TRBD1. Germline V gene data show CDR1 as LNHDA and CDR2 as SQIVND (reference sequence). V shed 6 bases, J shed 1 base, and the junction held 4 bases outside the gene matches. The CDR3 totals 14 residues. The CDR3 region is CASRRQGRNTEAFF. The CDR3 bases are TGTGCCAGTAGGCGACAGGGGAGGAACACTGAAGCTTTCTTT. Full variable domain (rest looked up from reference TRBV19 and TRBJ1-1): DGGITQSPKYLFRKEGQNVTLSCEQNLNHDAMYWYRQDPGQGLRLIYYSQIVNDFQKGDIAEGYSVSREKKESFPLTVTSAQKNPTAFYLCASRRQGRNTEAFFGQGTRLTVV.

The chain has TRBV6-5 and TRBJ2-4; TRBD2 agrees at 8 bases. There are 15 residues in the CDR3. V shed 6 bases, J shed 0 bases, and the junction held 4 bases outside the gene matches. CDR1 is MNHEY, CDR2 SVGAGI, per germline. The CDR3 DNA reads TGTGCCAGCAGGGAAAGCGGGGGAGCCAAAAACATTCAGTACTTC. The encoded protein is CASRESGGAKNIQYF.

The chain is built from TRBV7-2 and TRBJ2-4; no clear D. From germline, CDR1 is SGHTA and CDR2 FQGNSA. The CDR3 runs 12 residues. Trimming shortened V by 7 bases and J by 0 bases, and 4 bases separated the two germline ends. CDR3 nucleotide sequence: TGTGCCAGCACCCTAGCCAAAAACATTCAGTACTTC. Translation: CASTLAKNIQYF.

The chain carries TRBV4-1 and TRBJ2-5; weak D call: TRBD2 (5 bases). V was cut by 5 bases and J by 2 bases, with 12 bases left in between. The CDR3 runs 14 residues. CDR1 is MGHRA, CDR2 YSYEKL, per germline. As DNA, the CDR3 is TGCGCCAGCAGCGTCCAAGGGAGTCAAGAGACCCAGTACTTC. This sequence encodes CASSVQGSQETQYF.

This sequence joins TRBV5-6 and TRBJ2-7; D is perhaps TRBD1 (6 bases). Germline V gene sequence: CDR1 SGHDT, CDR2 YYEEEE. Trimming left V 3 bases short and J 1 base short, with 14 bases between. This CDR3 is 15 amino acids long. The CDR3 nucleotides are TGTGCCAGCAGCTGGGATCAGGGGTATTCCTACGAGCAGTACTTC. This codes for CASSWDQGYSYEQYF. The variable domain in full, completed from reference TRBV5-6 and TRBJ2-7, reads DAGVTQSPTHLIKTRGQQVTLRCSPKSGHDTVSWYQQALGQGPQFIFQYYEEEERQRGNFPDRFSGHQFPNYSSELNVNALLLGDSALYLCASSWDQGYSYEQYFGPGTRLTVT.

The gene calls are TRBV15 and TRBJ1-2, with D perhaps TRBD1 (5 bases). From germline, CDR1 is LNHNV and CDR2 YYDKDF (reference sequence). The CDR3 consists of 14 residues. Trimming shortened V by 6 bases and J by 8 bases, and 19 bases separated the two germline ends. Here the CDR3 reads CATSAGLWVGGYTF. The CDR3 coding sequence is TGTGCCACCAGTGCAGGGCTTTGGGTCGGGGGCTACACCTTC.

The chain has TRBV20-1 and TRBJ2-7; 10 bases align to TRBD1. The ends lost 5 bases at V and 6 bases at J; junction bases unmatched: 1. The CDR3 contains 11 residues. Germline CDR1 is DFQATT and CDR2 is SNEGSKA (reference sequence). As DNA, the CDR3 is TGCAGTGCTCGGACAGGGGGCGAGCAGTACTTC. Its protein is CSARTGGEQYF.

The rearrangement joins TRBV29-1 to TRBJ2-4; tentative D call: TRBD1 (6 bases). CDR3 length: 11 amino acids. Germline CDR1 is SQVTM and CDR2 is ANQGSEA. Trimming removed 4 bases at V and 6 bases at J, with 7 bases between. The CDR3 is CSVARGNIQYF. DNA for the CDR3: TGCAGCGTTGCCAGGGGAAACATTCAGTACTTC.

The J gene is TRBJ1-5, the V gene TRBV7-9; TRBD1 aligns across 12 bases. There are 15 residues in the CDR3. In germline, CDR1 is SEHNR, CDR2 FQNEAQ (reference sequence). Germline trimming cut 6 bases from V and 7 bases from J; bases unmatched to any gene: 7. DNA of the CDR3: TGTGCCAGCAGTACCGGGACAGGGGGCCTGCAGCCCCAGCATTTT. This codes for CASSTGTGGLQPQHF.

The rearrangement links TRBV2 to TRBJ1-5; tentatively, D is TRBD1 (5 bases). Trimming removed 6 bases at V and 8 bases at J, with 14 bases between. Germline V lookup: CDR1 SNHLY, CDR2 FYNNEI. This CDR3 is 13 amino acids long. Here the CDR3 DNA reads TGTGCCAGCAGATGGGCCTCGGGGGAGCCCCAGCATTTT. It is translated as CASRWASGEPQHF.

The CDR3 reads CASSQSTSGMNEQFF. Here the CDR3 DNA reads TGCGCCAGCAGCCAATCGACTAGCGGGATGAATGAGCAGTTCTTC. The chain recombines TRBV4-1 with TRBJ2-1; TRBD2 agrees at 11 bases. CDR1 MGHRA and CDR2 YSYEKL come from the germline V gene. Germline trimming cut 2 bases from V and 7 bases from J; bases unmatched to any gene: 4. The CDR3 consists of 15 residues.

The J gene is TRBJ2-7, the V gene TRBV6-5; 7 bases are shared with TRBD1. The V and J ends lost 1 base and 5 bases, in that order; junction bases with no gene match: 2. This CDR3 comprises 13 residues. Looked up from germline, CDR1 is MNHEY and CDR2 is SVGAGI. CDR3: CASSYLGQNEQYF. The CDR3 DNA follows: TGTGCCAGCAGTTACTTGGGACAGAACGAGCAGTACTTC.

The V and J genes are TRBV19 and TRBJ2-2; 7 bases are shared with TRBD1. The trim removed 4 bases at V and 0 bases at J, leaving 2 bases unmatched. Germline CDR1 and CDR2: LNHDA and SQIVND (reference sequence). The CDR3 contains 15 residues. The CDR3 coding sequence is TGTGCCAGTAGTAAGGGGGCCACGAACACCGGGGAGCTGTTTTTT. Translated: CASSKGATNTGELFF. Variable domain in full (rest from reference TRBV19 and TRBJ2-2): DGGITQSPKYLFRKEGQNVTLSCEQNLNHDAMYWYRQDPGQGLRLIYYSQIVNDFQKGDIAEGYSVSREKKESFPLTVTSAQKNPTAFYLCASSKGATNTGELFFGEGSRLTVL.

This rearrangement joins TRBV4-2 to TRBJ2-3, with 8 nucleotides matching TRBD2. The V and J ends lost 3 bases and 2 bases, in that order; junction bases with no gene match: 7. Germline lookup yields CDR1 LGHNA and CDR2 YNFKEQ. This CDR3 region has 16 residues. The DNA for the CDR3 is TGTGCCAGCAGCCACGGGAGCGGGGGATACACAGATACGCAGTATTTT. Amino acid sequence: CASSHGSGGYTDTQYF.

The rearrangement uses TRBV7-9 and TRBJ1-1; no reliable D call. V lost 2 bases, J lost 2 bases, and 9 bases lay in between. The length of the CDR3 is 14 residues. The germline V gene has CDR1 SEHNR and CDR2 FQNEAQ (reference sequence). CDR3 protein: CASSLLGRNTEAFF. As DNA, the CDR3 is TGTGCCAGCAGCTTACTGGGCAGAAACACTGAAGCTTTCTTT. Supplemented by reference TRBV7-9 and TRBJ1-1, the full variable domain reads DTGVSQNPRHKITKRGQNVTFRCDPISEHNRLYWYRQTLGQGPEFLTYFQNEAQLEKSRLLSDRFSAERPKGSFSTLEIQRTEQGDSAMYLCASSLLGRNTEAFFGQGTRLTVV.

This chain uses TRBV7-9 with TRBJ2-5; D is unclear. This CDR3 region has 14 residues. Trimming removed 3 bases at V and 1 base at J, with 9 bases between. Germline lookup yields CDR1 SEHNR and CDR2 FQNEAQ (reference sequence). The CDR3 region is CASSFQGVQETQYF. CDR3 DNA sequence: TGTGCCAGCAGCTTTCAAGGAGTCCAAGAGACCCAGTACTTC.

The chain recombines TRBV7-8 with TRBJ1-5; D may be TRBD1 (5 bases). Germline V gene sequence: CDR1 SGHVS, CDR2 FQNEAQ. The CDR3 spans 17 residues. The V gene lost 1 base and the J gene lost 5 bases, with 18 bases spanning the gap. The CDR3 bases are TGTGCCAGCAGCTTAGGGACATCCTCCCGGAGCGATCAGCCCCAGCATTTT. It specifies CASSLGTSSRSDQPQHF. The variable domain in full, with the rest retrieved from reference TRBV7-8 and TRBJ1-5, is GAGVSQSPRYKVAKRGQDVALRCDPISGHVSLFWYQQALGQGPEFLTYFQNEAQLDKSGLPSDRFFAERPEGSVSTLKIQRTQQEDSAVYLCASSLGTSSRSDQPQHFGDGTRLSIL.

Of note for this clone: At the DNA level, this CDR3 is encoded by other sequences in the same sample as well. The rearrangement joins TRBV2 to TRBJ2-2; weak D call: TRBD1 (5 bases). Trimming took 6 bases from V and 8 from J, leaving 25 bases between them. From germline, CDR1 is SNHLY and CDR2 FYNNEI. CDR3 length equals 17 residues. The CDR3 coding sequence is TGTGCCAGCAGCGACAGCTCCAAGAGTCCGAGCACTGGGGAGCTGTTTTTT. Residues: CASSDSSKSPSTGELFF.

This chain joins TRBV7-2 and TRBJ2-2; TRBD2 aligns across 8 bases. With V trimmed by 4 bases and J by 1 base, 5 bases remained unmatched. This CDR3 is built from 16 residues. Germline values: CDR1 SGHTA, CDR2 FQGNSA. The CDR3 sequence: CASSSHLAGNTGELFF. The CDR3 coding sequence is TGTGCCAGCAGCTCCCATCTAGCGGGGAACACCGGGGAGCTGTTTTTT.

V and J are TRBV18 and TRBJ1-1, with unresolved D. CDR1 is KGHSH and CDR2 is LQKENI in the germline V gene. This CDR3 spans 13 amino acids. The V and J ends lost 3 bases and 3 bases respectively, with 8 bases between them. For the CDR3, the DNA is TGTGCCAGCTCACCGTACATCGACACTGAAGCTTTCTTT. Its protein is CASSPYIDTEAFF.

V usage is TRBV30 and J usage is TRBJ1-5; D may be TRBD1 (5 bases). CDR1 is GTSNPN, CDR2 SVGIG, per germline (reference sequence). The CDR3 runs to 15 residues. The germline V and J ends were trimmed by 2 bases and 4 bases, with 15 bases remaining between them. The CDR3 spells CAWSFPGDWNQPQHF. In DNA form, the CDR3 reads TGTGCCTGGAGTTTCCCGGGGGATTGGAATCAGCCCCAGCATTTT. The full variable domain, in which reference TRBV30 and TRBJ1-5 provide the parts outside the CDR3, is SQTIHQWPATLVQPVGSPLSLECTVEGTSNPNLYWYRQAAGRGLQLLFYSVGIGQISSEVPQNLSASRPQDRQFILSSKKLLLSDSGFYLCAWSFPGDWNQPQHFGDGTRLSIL.

This chain links TRBV9 with TRBJ2-5, with a tentative D call TRBD2 (6 bases). The CDR3 is 15 amino acids. Germline CDR1 and CDR2: SGDLS and YYNGEE. V was trimmed by 0 bases and J by 2 bases, leaving 11 bases between them. The CDR3 bases are TGTGCCAGCAGCGTAGTTGTAGGGAGGCAAGAGACCCAGTACTTC. It translates to CASSVVVGRQETQYF.